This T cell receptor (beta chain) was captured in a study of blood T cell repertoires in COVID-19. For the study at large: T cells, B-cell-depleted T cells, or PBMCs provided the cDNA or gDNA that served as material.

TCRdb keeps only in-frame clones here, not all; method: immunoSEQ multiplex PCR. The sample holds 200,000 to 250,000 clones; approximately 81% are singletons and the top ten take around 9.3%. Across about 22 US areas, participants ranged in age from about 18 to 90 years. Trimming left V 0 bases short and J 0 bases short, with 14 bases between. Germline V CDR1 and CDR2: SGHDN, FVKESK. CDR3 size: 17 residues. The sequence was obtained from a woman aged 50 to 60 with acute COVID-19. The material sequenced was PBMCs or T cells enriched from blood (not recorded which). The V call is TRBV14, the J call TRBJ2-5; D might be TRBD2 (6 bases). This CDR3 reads CASSQEYIRDYQETQYF. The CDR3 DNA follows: TGTGCCAGCAGCCAAGAATATATCCGGGACTACCAAGAGACCCAGTACTTC. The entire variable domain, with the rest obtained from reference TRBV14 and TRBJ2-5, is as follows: EAGVTQFPSHSVIEKGQTVTLRCDPISGHDNLYWYRRVMGKEIKFLLHFVKESKQDESGMPNNRFLAERTGGTYSTLKVQPAELEDSGVYFCASSQEYIRDYQETQYFGPGTRLLVL.